The TCR beta chain under discussion was sequenced for a study of blood T cell repertoires in COVID-19. For the study at large: Samples of COVID-19 (acute and convalescent) were obtained from the United States, Italy and Spain.

Original processing notes: Counts of nucleated cells, estimated from reference gene primer amplification, were obtained. Assay used: immunoSEQ multiplex PCR; TCRdb lists only in-frame clones, some missing. The DNA was the basis for D and trimming; V, J and clone size are from that table. The data contain about 250,000 clones, approximately 90% of them seen just once; the ten biggest clones take up approximately 9.5%. Germline V lookup: CDR1 SGHAT, CDR2 FQNNGV. V trimming: 0 bases; J trimming: 2 bases; junction bases outside the gene matches: 1. The length of the CDR3 is 15 residues. The sequence was collected from a man aged 35 to 55 who had recovered from COVID-19. Sequenced: PBMCs or T cells enriched from blood (not recorded which). V is TRBV11-2 and J is TRBJ1-5; 7 nucleotides match TRBD1. The CDR3: CASSLDGTGNQPQHF. DNA for the CDR3: TGTGCCAGCAGCTTAGATGGGACAGGCAATCAGCCCCAGCATTTT. Looking up the rest from reference TRBV11-2 and TRBJ1-5 gives the full variable domain: EAGVAQSPRYKIIEKRQSVAFWCNPISGHATLYWYQQILGQGPKLLIQFQNNGVVDDSQLPKDRFSAERLKGVDSTLKIQPAKLEDSAVYLCASSLDGTGNQPQHFGDGTRLSIL.